This entry describes one TCR beta chain. Its antigen is unknown. The sample is drawn from a study of T cells after posttransplantation cyclophosphamide. Broader study findings: Later post-transplant blood repertoires were often dominated by donor CD8+ memory clones.

Cyclophosphamide on days +3 and +4 followed busulfan-fludarabine conditioning and a marrow graft. Using immunoSEQ multiplex PCR, the repertoire was profiled, and TCRdb retains in-frame clones only, with some absent. The sample shows approximately 6,200 clones, under 90% of them seen only once. Germline lookup yields CDR1 SGHNT and CDR2 YYREEE (reference sequence). V lost 2 bases, J lost 3 bases, and 8 bases stayed unmatched. The length of the CDR3 is 16 residues. The receptor was isolated from a male patient aged 45-60 years who received an allogeneic stem cell transplant from a related donor and was CMV-positive. Some T cells may trace back to the graft donor. Source: CD4+ T cells sorted from blood, taken roughly 340 days after allogeneic stem cell transplant with posttransplant cyclophosphamide. The chain has TRBV5-4 and TRBJ2-1, with 7 bases fitting TRBD1. CDR3 sequence: CASSFPRDRDYNEQFF. CDR3 sequence (DNA): TGTGCCAGCAGCTTCCCACGGGACAGAGACTACAATGAGCAGTTCTTC.